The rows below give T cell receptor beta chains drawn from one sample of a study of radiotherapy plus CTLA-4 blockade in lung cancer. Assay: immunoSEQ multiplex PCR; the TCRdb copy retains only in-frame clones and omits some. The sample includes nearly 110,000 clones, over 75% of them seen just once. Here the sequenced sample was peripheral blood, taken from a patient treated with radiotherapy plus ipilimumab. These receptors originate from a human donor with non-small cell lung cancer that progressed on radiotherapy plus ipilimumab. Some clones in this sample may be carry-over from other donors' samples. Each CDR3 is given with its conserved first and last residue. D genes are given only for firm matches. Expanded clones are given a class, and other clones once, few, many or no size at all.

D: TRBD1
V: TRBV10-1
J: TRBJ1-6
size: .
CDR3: CASSERTGVFSSPLHF
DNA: TGCGCCAGCAGTGAGAGAACAGGGGTATTTAGCTCACCCCTCCACTTT

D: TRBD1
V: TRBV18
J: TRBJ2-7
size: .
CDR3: CASSPGQEVYEQYF
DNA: TGTGCCAGCTCACCTGGACAGGAGGTATACGAGCAGTACTTC

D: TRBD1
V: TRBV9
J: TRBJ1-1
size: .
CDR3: CASSEGGQKLEAFF
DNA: TGTGCCAGCAGCGAGGGGGGACAGAAACTTGAAGCTTTCTTT

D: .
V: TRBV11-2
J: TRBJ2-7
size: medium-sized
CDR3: CASTQSHEQYF
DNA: TGTGCCAGCACCCAATCACACGAGCAGTACTTC

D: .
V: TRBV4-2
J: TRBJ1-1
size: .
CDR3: CASSPRRGGEEDTEAFF
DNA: TGTGCCAGCAGCCCACGGCGGGGGGGCGAAGAGGACACTGAAGCTTTCTTT

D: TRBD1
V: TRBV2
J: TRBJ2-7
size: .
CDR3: CASRPGTGGPPLNEQYF
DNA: TGTGCCAGCAGACCCGGGACAGGGGGACCACCTCTTAATGAGCAGTACTTC

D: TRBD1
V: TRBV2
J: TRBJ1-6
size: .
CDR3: CASIQGILVSYNSPLHF
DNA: TGTGCCAGCATACAGGGGATTTTGGTCTCCTATAATTCACCCCTCCACTTT

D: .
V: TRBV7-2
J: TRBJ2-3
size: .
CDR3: CASSELSDTQYF
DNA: TGTGCCAGCAGCGAACTCTCCGATACGCAGTATTTT

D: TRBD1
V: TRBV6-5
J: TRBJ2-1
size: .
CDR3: CASSYSGQGNNEQFF
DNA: TGTGCCAGCAGTTACTCGGGACAGGGCAACAATGAGCAGTTCTTC

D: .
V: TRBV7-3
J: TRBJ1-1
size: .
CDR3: CASSLAGRNTEAFF
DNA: TGTGCCAGCAGCTTGGCAGGAAGGAACACTGAAGCTTTCTTT

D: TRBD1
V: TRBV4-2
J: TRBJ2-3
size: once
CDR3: CASSQVGTGGDRADTQYF
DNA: TGTGCCAGCAGCCAAGTCGGGACAGGGGGCGATCGGGCAGATACGCAGTATTTT

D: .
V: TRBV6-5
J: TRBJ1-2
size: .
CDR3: CASSYEWGAGSYGYTF
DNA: TGTGCCAGCAGTTACGAGTGGGGGGCCGGTAGCTATGGCTACACCTTC

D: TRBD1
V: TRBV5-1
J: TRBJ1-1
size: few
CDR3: CASSFGQGAEAFF
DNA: TGCGCCAGCAGCTTTGGACAGGGGGCTGAAGCTTTCTTT

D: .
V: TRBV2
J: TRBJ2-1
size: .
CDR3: CASSEALGQPARYEQFF
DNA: TGTGCCAGCAGTGAAGCGCTCGGACAACCCGCGAGGTATGAGCAGTTCTTC

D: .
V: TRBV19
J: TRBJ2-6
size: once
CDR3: CASHQRGAGAYPLGANVLTF
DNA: TGTGCCAGTCACCAGAGGGGCGCAGGGGCTTATCCCCTCGGGGCCAACGTCCTGACTTTC

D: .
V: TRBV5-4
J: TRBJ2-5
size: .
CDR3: CASSLVVGNEETQYF
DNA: TGTGCCAGCAGCTTGGTTGTAGGGAACGAAGAGACCCAGTACTTC

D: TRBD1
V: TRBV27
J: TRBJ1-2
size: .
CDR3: CASSTTTGAYGYTF
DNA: TGTGCCAGCAGTACCACGACAGGGGCCTATGGCTACACCTTC

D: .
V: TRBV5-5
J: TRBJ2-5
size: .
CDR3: CASSLKGHSVQETQYF
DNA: TGTGCCAGCAGCTTGAAGGGACACTCTGTTCAAGAGACCCAGTACTTC

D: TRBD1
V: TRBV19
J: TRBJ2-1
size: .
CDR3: CASSITGTGDNEQFF
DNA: TGTGCCAGTAGCATAACCGGGACAGGGGACAATGAGCAGTTCTTC

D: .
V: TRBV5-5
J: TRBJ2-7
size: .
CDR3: CASSPAQVDYEQYF
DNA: TGTGCCAGCAGCCCGGCTCAGGTGGACTACGAGCAGTACTTC

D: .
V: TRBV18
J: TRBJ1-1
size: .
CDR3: CASSGNRKLEAFF
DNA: TGTGCCAGCTCCGGTAACAGGAAATTGGAAGCTTTCTTT

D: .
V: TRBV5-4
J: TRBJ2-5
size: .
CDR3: CASSLVGFQETQYF
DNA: TGTGCCAGCAGCTTGGTGGGGTTCCAAGAGACCCAGTACTTC

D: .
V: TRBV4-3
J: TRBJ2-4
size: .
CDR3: CASSQDLPWDKNIQYF
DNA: TGCGCCAGCAGCCAAGATCTCCCATGGGACAAAAACATTCAGTACTTC

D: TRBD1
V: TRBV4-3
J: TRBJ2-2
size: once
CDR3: CASSRQGQGGTGELFF
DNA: TGCGCCAGCAGCCGCCAGGGACAGGGGGGGACCGGGGAGCTGTTTTTT

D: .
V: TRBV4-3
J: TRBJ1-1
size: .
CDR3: CASSQTPEGRSEAFF
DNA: TGCGCCAGCAGCCAAACCCCGGAAGGCCGATCAGAAGCTTTCTTT

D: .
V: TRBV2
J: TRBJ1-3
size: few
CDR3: CASSEASSGNTIYF
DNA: TGTGCCAGCAGTGAAGCCTCCAGTGGAAACACCATATATTTT

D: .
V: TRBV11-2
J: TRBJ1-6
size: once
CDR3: CASRFGPQNSPLHF
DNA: TGTGCCAGCAGATTTGGGCCACAGAATTCACCCCTCCACTTT

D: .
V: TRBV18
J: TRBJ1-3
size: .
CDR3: CASSPGRTRDTIYF
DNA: TGTGCCAGCTCACCCGGACGGACGCGGGACACCATATATTTT